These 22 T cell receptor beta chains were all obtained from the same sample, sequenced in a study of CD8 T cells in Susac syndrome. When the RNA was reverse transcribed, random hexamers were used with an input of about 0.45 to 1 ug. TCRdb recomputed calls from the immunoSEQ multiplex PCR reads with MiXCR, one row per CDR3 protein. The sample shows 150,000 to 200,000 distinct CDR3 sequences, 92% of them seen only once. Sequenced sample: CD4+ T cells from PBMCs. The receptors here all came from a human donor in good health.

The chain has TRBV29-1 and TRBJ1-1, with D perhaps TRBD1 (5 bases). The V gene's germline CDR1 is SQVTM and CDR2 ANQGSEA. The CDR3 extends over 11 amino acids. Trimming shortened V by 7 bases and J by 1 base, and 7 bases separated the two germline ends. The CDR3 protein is CSGQTNTEAFF. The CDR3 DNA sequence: TGCAGCGGACAGACGAACACTGAAGCTTTCTTT.

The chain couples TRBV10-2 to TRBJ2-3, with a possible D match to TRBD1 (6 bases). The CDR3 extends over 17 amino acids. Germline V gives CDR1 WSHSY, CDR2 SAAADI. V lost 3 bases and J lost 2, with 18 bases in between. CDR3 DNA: TGCGCCAGCAGTGAACAGGGTTTGTTCCTCCACACAGATACGCAGTATTTT. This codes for CASSEQGLFLHTDTQYF.

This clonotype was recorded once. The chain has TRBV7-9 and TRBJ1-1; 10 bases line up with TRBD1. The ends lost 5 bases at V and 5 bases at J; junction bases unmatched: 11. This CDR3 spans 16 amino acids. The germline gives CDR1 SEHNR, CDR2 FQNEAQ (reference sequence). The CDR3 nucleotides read TGTGCCAGCAGCCACCGACCGACAGGGGGCTATACTGAAGCTTTCTTT. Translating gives CASSHRPTGGYTEAFF.

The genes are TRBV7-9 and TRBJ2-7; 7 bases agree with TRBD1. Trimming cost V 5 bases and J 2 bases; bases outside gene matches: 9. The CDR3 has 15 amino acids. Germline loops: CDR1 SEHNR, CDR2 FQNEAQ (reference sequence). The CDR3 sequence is CASSPRQGPTYEQYF. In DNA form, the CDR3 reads TGTGCCAGCAGCCCTCGACAGGGCCCTACCTACGAGCAGTACTTC.

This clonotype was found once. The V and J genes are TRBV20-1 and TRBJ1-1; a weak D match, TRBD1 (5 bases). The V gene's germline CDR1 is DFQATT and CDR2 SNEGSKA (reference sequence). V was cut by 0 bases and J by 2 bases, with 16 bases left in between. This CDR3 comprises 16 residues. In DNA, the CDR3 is TGCAGTGCTAGAGACCGTGCGAGGGGCCTCAACACTGAAGCTTTCTTT. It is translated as CSARDRARGLNTEAFF.

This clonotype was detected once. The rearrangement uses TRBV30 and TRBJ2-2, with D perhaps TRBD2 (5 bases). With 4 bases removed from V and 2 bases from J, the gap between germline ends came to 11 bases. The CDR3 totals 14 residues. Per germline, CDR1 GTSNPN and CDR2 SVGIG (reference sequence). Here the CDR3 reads CAWIWGANTGELFF. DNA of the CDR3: TGTGCCTGGATATGGGGAGCCAACACCGGGGAGCTGTTTTTT.

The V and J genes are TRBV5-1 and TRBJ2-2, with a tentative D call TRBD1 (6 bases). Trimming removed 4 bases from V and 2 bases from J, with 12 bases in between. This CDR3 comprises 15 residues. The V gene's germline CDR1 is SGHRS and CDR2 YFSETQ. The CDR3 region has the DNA TGCGCCAGCAGCCCCGGGACAACTAACACCGGGGAGCTGTTTTTT. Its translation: CASSPGTTNTGELFF.

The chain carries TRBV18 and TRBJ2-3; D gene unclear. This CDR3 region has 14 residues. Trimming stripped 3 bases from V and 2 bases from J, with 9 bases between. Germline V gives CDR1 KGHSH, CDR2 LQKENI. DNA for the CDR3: TGTGCCAGCTCACCCATACCGGCCACAGATACGCAGTATTTT. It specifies CASSPIPATDTQYF.

In DNA form, the CDR3 reads TGCGCCAGCAGCGCTCGCCCAGGGAAAGATTCACCCCTCCACTTT. This gives the protein CASSARPGKDSPLHF. The chain uses TRBV5-1 and TRBJ1-6; possible D gene TRBD1, 5 bases. Per the germline V gene, CDR1 is SGHRS and CDR2 is YFSETQ. The CDR3 length is 15 residues. V shed 4 bases and J shed 8 bases, with 16 bases lying between them.

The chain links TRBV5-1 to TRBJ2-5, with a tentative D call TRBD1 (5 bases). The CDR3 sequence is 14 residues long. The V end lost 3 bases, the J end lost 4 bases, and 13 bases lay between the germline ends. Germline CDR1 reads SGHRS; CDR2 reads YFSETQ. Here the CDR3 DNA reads TGCGCCAGCAGCTCCACCCCAGGGCCAGAGACCCAGTACTTC. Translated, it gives CASSSTPGPETQYF.

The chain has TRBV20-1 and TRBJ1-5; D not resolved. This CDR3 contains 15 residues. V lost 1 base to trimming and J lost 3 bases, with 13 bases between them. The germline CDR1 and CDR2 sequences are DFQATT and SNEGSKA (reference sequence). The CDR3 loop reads CSARVPRAVNQPQHF. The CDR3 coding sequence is TGCAGTGCTAGAGTACCGAGGGCGGTCAATCAGCCCCAGCATTTT.

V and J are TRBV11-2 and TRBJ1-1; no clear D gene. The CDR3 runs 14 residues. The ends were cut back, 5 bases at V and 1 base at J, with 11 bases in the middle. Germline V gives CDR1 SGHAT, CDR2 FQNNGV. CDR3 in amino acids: CASSPGPGNTEAFF. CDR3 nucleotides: TGTGCCAGCAGCCCTGGACCGGGGAACACTGAAGCTTTCTTT.

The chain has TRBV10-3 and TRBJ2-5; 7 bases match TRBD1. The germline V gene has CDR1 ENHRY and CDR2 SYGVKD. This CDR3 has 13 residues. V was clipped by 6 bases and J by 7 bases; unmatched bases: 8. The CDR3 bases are TGTGCCATCAGCACAGGGGACCTCAGGACCCAGTACTTC. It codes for CAISTGDLRTQYF.

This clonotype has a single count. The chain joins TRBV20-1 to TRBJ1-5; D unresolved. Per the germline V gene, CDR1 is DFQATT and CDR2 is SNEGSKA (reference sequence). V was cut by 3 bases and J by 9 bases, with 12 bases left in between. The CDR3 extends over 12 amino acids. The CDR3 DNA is TGCAGTGCTAGGGAGGGCGATCGGCCCCAGCATTTT. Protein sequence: CSAREGDRPQHF.

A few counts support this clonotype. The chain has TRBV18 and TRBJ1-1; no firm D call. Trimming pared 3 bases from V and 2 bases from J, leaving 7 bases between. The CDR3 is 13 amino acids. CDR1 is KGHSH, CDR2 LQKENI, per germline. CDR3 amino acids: CASSPRGNTEAFF. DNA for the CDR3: TGTGCCAGCTCACCCCGTGGTAACACTGAAGCTTTCTTT.

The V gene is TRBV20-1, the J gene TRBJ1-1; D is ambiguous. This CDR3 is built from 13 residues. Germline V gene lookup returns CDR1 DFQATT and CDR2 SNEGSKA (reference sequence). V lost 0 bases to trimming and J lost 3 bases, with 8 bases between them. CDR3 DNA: TGCAGTGCTAGAGACCTCCGGGACACTGAAGCTTTCTTT. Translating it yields CSARDLRDTEAFF.

The CDR3 nucleotides are TGTGCCAGCAGCAATCGGCGGCAGGAGGCGTTCCCCATCTCCTGTGGCTACACCTTC. Residues: CASSNRRQEAFPISCGYTF. V usage is TRBV21-1 and J usage is TRBJ1-2; the DNA was not used to check the table's D call, TRBD1. TRBV21-1 is a documented pseudogene. The CDR3 length is 19 residues.

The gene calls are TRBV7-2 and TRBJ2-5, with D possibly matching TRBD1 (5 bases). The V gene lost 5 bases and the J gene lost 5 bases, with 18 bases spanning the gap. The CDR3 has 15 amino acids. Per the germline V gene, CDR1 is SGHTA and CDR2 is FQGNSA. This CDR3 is CASSPYDPGKETQYF. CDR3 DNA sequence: TGTGCCAGCAGCCCATACGATCCAGGGAAGGAGACCCAGTACTTC.

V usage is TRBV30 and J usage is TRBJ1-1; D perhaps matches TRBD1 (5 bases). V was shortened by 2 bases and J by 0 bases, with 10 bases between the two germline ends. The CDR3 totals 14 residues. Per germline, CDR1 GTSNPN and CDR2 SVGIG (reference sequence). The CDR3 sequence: CAWSSTDMNTEAFF. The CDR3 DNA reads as TGTGCCTGGAGTTCGACAGACATGAACACTGAAGCTTTCTTT.

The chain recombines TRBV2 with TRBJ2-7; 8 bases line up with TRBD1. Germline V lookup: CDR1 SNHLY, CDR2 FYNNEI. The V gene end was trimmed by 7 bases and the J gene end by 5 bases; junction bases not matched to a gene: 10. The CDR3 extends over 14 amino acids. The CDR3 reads CASTTGVVPNEQYF. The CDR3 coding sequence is TGTGCCAGCACGACAGGGGTGGTCCCCAACGAGCAGTACTTC.

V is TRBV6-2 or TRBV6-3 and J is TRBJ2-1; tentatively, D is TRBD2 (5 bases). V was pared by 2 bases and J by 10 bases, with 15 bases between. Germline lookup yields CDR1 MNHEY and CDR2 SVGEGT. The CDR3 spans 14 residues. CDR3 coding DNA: TGTGCCAGCAGTTACCCCGGTGGTCGAGGGGAGCAGTTCTTC. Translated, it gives CASSYPGGRGEQFF.

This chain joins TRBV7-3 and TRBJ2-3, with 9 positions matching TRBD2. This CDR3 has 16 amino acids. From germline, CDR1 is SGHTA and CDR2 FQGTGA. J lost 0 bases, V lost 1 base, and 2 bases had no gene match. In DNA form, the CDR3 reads TGTGCCAGCAGCTTAAATAGCGGGAGTAGCACAGATACGCAGTATTTT. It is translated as CASSLNSGSSTDTQYF.